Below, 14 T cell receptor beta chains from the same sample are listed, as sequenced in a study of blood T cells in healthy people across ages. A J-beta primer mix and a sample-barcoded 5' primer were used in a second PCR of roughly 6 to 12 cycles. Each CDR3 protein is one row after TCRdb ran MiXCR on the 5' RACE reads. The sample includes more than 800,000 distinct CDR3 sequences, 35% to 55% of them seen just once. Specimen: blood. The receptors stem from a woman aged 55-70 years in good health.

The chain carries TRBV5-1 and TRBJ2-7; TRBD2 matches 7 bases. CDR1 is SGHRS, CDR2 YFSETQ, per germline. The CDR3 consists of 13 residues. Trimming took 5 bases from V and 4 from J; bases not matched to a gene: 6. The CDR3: CASSVVAGYEQYF. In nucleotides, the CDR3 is TGCGCCAGCAGTGTGGTAGCGGGTTACGAGCAGTACTTC. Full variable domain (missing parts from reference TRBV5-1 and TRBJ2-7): KAGVTQTPRYLIKTRGQQVTLSCSPISGHRSVSWYQQTPGQGLQFLFEYFSETQRNKGNFPGRFSGRQFSNSRSEMNVSTLELGDSALYLCASSVVAGYEQYFGPGTRLTVT.

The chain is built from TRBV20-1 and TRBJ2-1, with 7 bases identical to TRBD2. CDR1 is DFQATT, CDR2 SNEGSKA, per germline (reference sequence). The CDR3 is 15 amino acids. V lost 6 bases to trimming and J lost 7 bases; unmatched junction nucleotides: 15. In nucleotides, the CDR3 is TGCAGTGCGATCCTCGGCGGGAGCTACGGAAATGAGCAGTTCTTC. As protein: CSAILGGSYGNEQFF.

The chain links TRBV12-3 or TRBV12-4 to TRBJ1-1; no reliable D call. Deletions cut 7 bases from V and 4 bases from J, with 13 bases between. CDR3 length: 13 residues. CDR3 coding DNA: TGTGCCAGCACCTATATGGTCGGCACTGAAGCTTTCTTT. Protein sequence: CASTYMVGTEAFF.

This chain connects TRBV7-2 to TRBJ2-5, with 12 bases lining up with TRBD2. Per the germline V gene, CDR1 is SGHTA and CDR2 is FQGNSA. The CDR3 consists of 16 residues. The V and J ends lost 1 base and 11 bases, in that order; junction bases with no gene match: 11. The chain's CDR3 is CASSLGPPTSGSKQYF. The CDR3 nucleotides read TGTGCCAGCAGCTTAGGGCCCCCGACTAGCGGGAGCAAGCAGTACTTC.

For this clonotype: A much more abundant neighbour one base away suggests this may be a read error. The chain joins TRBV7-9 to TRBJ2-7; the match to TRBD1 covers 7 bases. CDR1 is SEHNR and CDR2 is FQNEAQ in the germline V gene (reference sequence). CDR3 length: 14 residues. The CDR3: CACSQSGQTYEQYF. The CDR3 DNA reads TGTGCCTGCAGCCAATCGGGACAGACCTACGAGCAGTACTTC.

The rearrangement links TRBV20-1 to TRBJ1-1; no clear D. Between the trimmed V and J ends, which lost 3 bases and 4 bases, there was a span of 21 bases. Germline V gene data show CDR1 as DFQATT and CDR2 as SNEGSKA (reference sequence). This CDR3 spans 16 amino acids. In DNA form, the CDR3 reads TGCAGTGCTAGTGATTTGGGGAGACCGACGGGCACTGAAGCTTTCTTT. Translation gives CSASDLGRPTGTEAFF.

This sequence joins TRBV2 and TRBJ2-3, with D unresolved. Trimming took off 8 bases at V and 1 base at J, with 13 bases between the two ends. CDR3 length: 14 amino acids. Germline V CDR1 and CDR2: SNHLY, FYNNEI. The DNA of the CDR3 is TGTGCCAGCCCCCTCCGGAGCGGCACAGATACGCAGTATTTT. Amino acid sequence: CASPLRSGTDTQYF.

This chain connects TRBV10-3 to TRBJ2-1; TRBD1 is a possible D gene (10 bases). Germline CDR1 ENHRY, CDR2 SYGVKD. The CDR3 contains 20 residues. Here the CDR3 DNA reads TGTGCTACATATGGACAGGGGGGCGATAGCGGGAGAGGAATCAACAATGAGCAGTTCTTC. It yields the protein CATYGQGGDSGRGINNEQFF.

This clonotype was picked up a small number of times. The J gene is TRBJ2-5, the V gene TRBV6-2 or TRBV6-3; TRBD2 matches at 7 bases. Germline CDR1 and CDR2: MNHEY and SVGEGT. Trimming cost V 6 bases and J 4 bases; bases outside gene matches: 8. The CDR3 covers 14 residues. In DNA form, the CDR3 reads TGTGCCAGCAGGTCTAGCGGAGAACGAGAGACCCAGTACTTC. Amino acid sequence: CASRSSGERETQYF.

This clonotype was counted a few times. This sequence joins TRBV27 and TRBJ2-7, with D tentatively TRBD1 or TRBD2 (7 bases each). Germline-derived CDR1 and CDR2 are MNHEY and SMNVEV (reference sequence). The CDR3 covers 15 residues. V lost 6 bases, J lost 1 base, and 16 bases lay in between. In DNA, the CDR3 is TGTGCCAGCAGGGGCGACAGGGAGGGGTCCTACGAGCAGTACTTC. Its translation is CASRGDREGSYEQYF.

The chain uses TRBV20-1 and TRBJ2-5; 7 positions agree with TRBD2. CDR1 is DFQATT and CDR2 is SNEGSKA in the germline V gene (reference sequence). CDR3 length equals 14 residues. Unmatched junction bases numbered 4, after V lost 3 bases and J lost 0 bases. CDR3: CSASRDYYQETQYF. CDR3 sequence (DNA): TGCAGTGCTAGCCGGGACTACTACCAAGAGACCCAGTACTTC.

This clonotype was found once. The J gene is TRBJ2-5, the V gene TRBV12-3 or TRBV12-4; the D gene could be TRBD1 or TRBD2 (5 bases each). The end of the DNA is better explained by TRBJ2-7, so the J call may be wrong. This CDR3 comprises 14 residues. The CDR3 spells CASRSGAAPYEQYF. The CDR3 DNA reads TGTGCCAGCAGATCCGGGGCGGCCCCCTACGAGCAGTACTTC.

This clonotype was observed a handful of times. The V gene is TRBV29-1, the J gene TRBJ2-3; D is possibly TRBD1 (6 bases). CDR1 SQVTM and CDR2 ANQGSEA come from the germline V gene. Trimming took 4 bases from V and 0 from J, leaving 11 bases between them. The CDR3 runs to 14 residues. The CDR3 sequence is CSVVGRGSTDTQYF. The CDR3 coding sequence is TGCAGCGTTGTGGGCAGGGGAAGCACAGATACGCAGTATTTT.

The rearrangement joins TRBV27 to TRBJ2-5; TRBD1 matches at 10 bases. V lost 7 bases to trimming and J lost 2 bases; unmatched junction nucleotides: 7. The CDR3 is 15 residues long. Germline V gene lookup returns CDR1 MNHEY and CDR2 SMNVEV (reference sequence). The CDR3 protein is CASTPGQGKQETQYF. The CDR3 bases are TGTGCCAGCACCCCGGGACAGGGGAAACAAGAGACCCAGTACTTC.